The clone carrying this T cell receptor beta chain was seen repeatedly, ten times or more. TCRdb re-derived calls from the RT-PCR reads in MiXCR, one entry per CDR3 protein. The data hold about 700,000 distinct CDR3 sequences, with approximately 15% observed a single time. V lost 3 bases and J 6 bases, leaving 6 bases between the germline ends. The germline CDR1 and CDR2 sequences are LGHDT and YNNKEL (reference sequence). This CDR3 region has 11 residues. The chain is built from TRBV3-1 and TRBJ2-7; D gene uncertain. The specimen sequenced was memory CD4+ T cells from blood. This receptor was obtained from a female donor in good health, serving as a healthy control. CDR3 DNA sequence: TGTGCCAGCAGCCATGCTAGCGAGCAGTACTTC. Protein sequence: CASSHASEQYF.